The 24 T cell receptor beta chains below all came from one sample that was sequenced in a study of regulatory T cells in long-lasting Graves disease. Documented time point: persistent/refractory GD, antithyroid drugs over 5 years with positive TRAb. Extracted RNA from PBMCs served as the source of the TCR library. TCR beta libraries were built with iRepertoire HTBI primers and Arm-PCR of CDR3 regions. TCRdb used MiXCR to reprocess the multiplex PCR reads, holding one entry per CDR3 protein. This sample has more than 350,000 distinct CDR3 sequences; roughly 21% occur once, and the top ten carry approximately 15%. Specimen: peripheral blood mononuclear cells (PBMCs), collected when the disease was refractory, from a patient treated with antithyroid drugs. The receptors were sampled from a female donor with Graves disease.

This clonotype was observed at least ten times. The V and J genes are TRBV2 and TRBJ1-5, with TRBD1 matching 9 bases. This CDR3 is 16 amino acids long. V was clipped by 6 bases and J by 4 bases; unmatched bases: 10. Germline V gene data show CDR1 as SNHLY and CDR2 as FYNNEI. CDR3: CASSDTGTGKNQPQHF. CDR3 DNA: TGTGCCAGCAGCGATACCGGGACAGGGAAAAATCAGCCCCAGCATTTT.

CDR3 in DNA: TGTGCCAGCAGCTCGGACAGCCGGAACACCATATATTTT. Translated, it gives CASSSDSRNTIYF. The chain joins TRBV7-9 to TRBJ1-3, with D perhaps matching TRBD1 (6 bases). With 4 bases removed from V and 7 bases from J, the gap between germline ends came to 11 bases. The germline V gene has CDR1 SEHNR and CDR2 FQNEAQ (reference sequence). This CDR3 spans 13 amino acids. The full variable domain, with the rest looked up from reference TRBV7-9 and TRBJ1-3, is DTGVSQNPRHKITKRGQNVTFRCDPISEHNRLYWYRQTLGQGPEFLTYFQNEAQLEKSRLLSDRFSAERPKGSFSTLEIQRTEQGDSAMYLCASSSDSRNTIYFGEGSWLTVV.

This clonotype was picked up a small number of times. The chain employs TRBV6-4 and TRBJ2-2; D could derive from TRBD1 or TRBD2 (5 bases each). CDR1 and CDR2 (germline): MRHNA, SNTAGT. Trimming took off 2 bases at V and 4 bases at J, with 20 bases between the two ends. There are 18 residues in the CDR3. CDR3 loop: CASSDTIDSGLGTGELFF. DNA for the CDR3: TGTGCCAGCAGTGACACAATAGACAGCGGTTTAGGCACCGGGGAGCTGTTTTTT.

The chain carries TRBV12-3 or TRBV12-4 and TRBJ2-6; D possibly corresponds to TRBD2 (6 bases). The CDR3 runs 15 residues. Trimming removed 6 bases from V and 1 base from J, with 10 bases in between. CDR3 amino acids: CASSRGGSGANVLTF. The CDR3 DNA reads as TGTGCCAGCAGCCGCGGAGGGTCTGGGGCCAACGTCCTGACTTTC.

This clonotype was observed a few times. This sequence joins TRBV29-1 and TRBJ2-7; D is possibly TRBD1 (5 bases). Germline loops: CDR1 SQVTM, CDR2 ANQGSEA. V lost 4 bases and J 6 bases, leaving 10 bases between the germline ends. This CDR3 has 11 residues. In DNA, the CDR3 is TGCAGCGTTGTATCCACAGGCGAGCAGTACTTC. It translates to CSVVSTGEQYF.

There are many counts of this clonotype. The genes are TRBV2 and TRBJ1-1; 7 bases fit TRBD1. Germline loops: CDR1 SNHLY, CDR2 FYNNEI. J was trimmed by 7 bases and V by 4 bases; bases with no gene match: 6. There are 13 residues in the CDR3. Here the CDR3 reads CASSADRMLEAFF. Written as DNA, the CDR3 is TGTGCCAGCAGTGCGGACAGGATGCTTGAAGCTTTCTTT.

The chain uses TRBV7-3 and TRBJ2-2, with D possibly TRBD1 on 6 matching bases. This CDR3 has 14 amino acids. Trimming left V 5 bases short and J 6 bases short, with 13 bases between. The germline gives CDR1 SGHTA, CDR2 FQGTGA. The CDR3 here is CASSPRQGPGELFF. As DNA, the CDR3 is TGTGCCAGCAGCCCCAGGCAGGGGCCCGGGGAGCTGTTTTTT.

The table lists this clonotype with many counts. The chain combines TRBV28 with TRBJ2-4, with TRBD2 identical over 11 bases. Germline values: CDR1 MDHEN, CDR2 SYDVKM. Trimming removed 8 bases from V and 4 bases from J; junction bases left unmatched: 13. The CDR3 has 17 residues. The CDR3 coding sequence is TGTGCCAGCTTAGGGCTAGCGGGAGGTTTGAGAAAAAACATTCAGTACTTC. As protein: CASLGLAGGLRKNIQYF. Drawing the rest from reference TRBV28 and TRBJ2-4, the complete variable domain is DVKVTQSSRYLVKRTGEKVFLECVQDMDHENMFWYRQDPGLGLRLIYFSYDVKMKEKGDIPEGYSVSREKKERFSLILESASTNQTSMYLCASLGLAGGLRKNIQYFGAGTRLSVL.

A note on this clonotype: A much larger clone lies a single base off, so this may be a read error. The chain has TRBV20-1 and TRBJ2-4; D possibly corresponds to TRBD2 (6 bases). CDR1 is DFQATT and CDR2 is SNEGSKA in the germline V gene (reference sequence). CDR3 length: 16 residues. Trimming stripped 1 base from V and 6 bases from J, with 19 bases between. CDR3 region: CSARGRREWVRNIQYF. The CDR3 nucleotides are TGCAGTGCTAGAGGACGGAGGGAGTGGGTCAGAAACATTCAGTACTTC.

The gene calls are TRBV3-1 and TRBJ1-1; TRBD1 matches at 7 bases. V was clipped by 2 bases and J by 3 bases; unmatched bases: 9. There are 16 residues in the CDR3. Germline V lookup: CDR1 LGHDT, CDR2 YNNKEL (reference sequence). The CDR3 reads CASSQSPDRADTEAFF. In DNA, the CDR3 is TGTGCCAGCAGCCAAAGCCCCGACAGGGCTGACACTGAAGCTTTCTTT.

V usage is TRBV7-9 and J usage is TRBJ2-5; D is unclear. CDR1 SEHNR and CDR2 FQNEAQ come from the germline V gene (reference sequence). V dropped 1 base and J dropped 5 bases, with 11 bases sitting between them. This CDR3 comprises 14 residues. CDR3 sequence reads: CASSLGGLPETQYF. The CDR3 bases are TGTGCCAGCAGCTTAGGCGGCCTCCCGGAGACCCAGTACTTC.

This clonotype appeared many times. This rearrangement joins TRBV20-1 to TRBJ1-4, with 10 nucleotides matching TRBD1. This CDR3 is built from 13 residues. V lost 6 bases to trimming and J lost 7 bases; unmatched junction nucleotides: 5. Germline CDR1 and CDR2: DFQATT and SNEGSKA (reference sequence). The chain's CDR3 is CSATGGTREKLFF. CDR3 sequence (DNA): TGCAGTGCGACAGGGGGCACTCGTGAAAAACTGTTTTTT.

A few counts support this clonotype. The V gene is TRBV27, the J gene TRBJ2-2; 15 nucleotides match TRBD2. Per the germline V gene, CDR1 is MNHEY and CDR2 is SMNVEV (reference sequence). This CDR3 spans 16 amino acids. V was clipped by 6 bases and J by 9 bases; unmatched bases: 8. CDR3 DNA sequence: TGTGCCAGCAGCAAACCGGGACTAGCGGGAGGCCGGGAGCTGTTTTTT. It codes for CASSKPGLAGGRELFF.

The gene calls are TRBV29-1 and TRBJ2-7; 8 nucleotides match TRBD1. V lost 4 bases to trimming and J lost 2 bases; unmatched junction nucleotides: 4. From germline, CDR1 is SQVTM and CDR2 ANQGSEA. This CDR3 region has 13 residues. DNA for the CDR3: TGCAGCGTTGGACAGGGGAAAGCCTACGAGCAGTACTTC. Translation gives CSVGQGKAYEQYF.

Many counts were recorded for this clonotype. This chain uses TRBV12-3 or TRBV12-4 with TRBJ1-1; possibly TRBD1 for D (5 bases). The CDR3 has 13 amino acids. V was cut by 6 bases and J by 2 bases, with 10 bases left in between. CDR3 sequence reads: CASSPDINTEAFF. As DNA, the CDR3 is TGTGCCAGCAGCCCGGACATAAACACTGAAGCTTTCTTT.

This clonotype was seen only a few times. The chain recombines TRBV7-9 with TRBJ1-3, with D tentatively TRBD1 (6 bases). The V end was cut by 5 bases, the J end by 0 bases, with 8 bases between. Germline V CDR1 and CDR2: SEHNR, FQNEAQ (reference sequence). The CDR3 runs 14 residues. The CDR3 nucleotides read TGTGCCAGCAGCCTGGACAGCTCTGGAAACACCATATATTTT. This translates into CASSLDSSGNTIYF.

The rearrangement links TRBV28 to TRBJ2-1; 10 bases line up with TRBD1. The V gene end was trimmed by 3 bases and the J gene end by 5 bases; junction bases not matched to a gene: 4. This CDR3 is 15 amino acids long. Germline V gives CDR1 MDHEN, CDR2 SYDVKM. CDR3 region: CASSFGDRGDNEQFF. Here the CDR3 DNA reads TGTGCCAGCAGTTTCGGGGACAGGGGAGACAATGAGCAGTTCTTC.

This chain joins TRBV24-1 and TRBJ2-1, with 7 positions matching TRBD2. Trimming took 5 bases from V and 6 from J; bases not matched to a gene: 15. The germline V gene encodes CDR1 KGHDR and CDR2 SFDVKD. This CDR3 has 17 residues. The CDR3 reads CATSGNIGLGQGNEQFF. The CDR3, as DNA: TGTGCCACCAGTGGGAACATTGGACTAGGGCAGGGCAATGAGCAGTTCTTC.

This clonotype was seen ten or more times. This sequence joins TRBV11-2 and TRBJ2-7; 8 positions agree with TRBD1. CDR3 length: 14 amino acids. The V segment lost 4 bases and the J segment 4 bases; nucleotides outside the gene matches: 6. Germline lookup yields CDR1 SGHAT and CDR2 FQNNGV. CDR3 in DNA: TGTGCCAGCAGCTCGACAGGGGCTAGGTACGAGCAGTACTTC. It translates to CASSSTGARYEQYF.

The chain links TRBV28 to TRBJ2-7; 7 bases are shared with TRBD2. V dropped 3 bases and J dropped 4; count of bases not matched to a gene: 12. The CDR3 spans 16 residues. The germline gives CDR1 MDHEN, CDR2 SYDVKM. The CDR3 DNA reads TGTGCCAGCAGTTTTAGTGGGGGGGGAGTCCGGTACGAGCAGTACTTC. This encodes CASSFSGGGVRYEQYF.

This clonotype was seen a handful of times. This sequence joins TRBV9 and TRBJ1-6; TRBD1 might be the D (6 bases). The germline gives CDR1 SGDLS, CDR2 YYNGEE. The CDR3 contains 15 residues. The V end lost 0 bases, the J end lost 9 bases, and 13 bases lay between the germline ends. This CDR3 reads CASSVDGGRVSPLHF. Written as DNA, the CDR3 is TGTGCCAGCAGCGTAGACGGGGGGCGCGTTTCACCCCTCCACTTT.

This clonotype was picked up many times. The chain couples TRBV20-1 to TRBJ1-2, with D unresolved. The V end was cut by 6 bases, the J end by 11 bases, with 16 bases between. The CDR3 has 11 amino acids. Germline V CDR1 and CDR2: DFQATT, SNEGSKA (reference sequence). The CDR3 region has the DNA TGCAGTGCAAAACAGCACGAGGGTTACACCTTC. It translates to CSAKQHEGYTF.

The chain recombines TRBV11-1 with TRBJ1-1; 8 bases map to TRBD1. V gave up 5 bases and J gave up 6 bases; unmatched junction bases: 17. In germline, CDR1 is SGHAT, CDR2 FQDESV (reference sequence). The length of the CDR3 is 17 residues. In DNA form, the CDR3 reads TGTGCCAGCAGCCTCCAAGTAGGCAGGGGGCGGGACGCTGAAGCTTTCTTT. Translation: CASSLQVGRGRDAEAFF.

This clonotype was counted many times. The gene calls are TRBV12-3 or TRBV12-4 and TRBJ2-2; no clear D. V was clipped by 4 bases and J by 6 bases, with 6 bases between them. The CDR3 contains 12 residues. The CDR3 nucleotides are TGTGCCAGCAGTTCCCATTCCGGGGAGCTGTTTTTT. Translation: CASSSHSGELFF.